The TCR beta chain described here comes from a study of blood T cell repertoires in COVID-19. Per germline, CDR1 SGHKS and CDR2 YYEKEE (reference sequence). The CDR3 totals 17 residues. The ends lost 3 bases at V and 3 bases at J; junction bases unmatched: 10. The table came from immunoSEQ multiplex PCR; TCRdb's copy has only in-frame clones and leaves some out. The sample lists a few hundred thousand clones, roughly 82% seen once, with around 14% in the top ten. The sequence was obtained from a human donor in a cohort sampled during active COVID-19. Sequences were obtained from peripheral blood. V gene TRBV5-5 combines with J gene TRBJ2-3, with 10 bases fitting TRBD2. The CDR3 region has the DNA TGTGCCAGCAGCTGGTGGAAACTAGCGGGAAGTACAGATACGCAGTATTTT. It specifies CASSWWKLAGSTDTQYF.